What follows are 15 T cell receptor beta chains derived from one specimen sequenced in a study of beta chain features in type 1 diabetes. General observations from the study: Among all four CD4+ subsets, Type 1 diabetes patients had TCRB CDR3s that were moderately but significantly shorter.

The antigens these receptors bind are not known. cDNA synthesis used the whole RNA isolate, giving expressed TCRB sequences. Profiled with immunoSEQ multiplex PCR; TCRdb holds only in-frame clones, not every one. The table lists under 300,000 clones, approximately 10% of them singletons. Material for sequencing was naive CD4+ T cells from blood. These receptors all stem from a man aged 25 to 40 with type 1 diabetes.

The chain recombines TRBV29-1 with TRBJ2-1; 11 positions agree with TRBD2. Germline CDR1 is SQVTM and CDR2 is ANQGSEA. The J segment lost 6 bases and the V segment lost 6 bases, leaving 10 bases of the junction unmatched. The CDR3 is 15 residues long. CDR3: CSVAISGGAPNEQFF. CDR3 DNA sequence: TGCAGCGTGGCCATTAGCGGGGGGGCCCCCAATGAGCAGTTCTTC.

This clone showed up just a few times. Here the CDR3 reads CASSSRTGGSYEQYF. CDR3 in DNA: TGTGCCAGCAGCTCGAGGACAGGGGGCTCCTACGAGCAGTACTTC. The chain has TRBV7-9 and TRBJ2-7; 10 positions match TRBD1. Germline V gene sequence: CDR1 SEHNR, CDR2 FQNEAQ (reference sequence). V lost 4 bases, J lost 0 bases, and 3 bases stayed unmatched. CDR3 length: 15 amino acids. The variable domain in full, completed from reference TRBV7-9 and TRBJ2-7, reads DTGVSQNPRHKITKRGQNVTFRCDPISEHNRLYWYRQTLGQGPEFLTYFQNEAQLEKSRLLSDRFSAERPKGSFSTLEIQRTEQGDSAMYLCASSSRTGGSYEQYFGPGTRLTVT.

This clone was seen a handful of times. The chain has TRBV7-3 and TRBJ2-3; no clear D gene. This CDR3 has 13 residues. Germline loops: CDR1 SGHTA, CDR2 FQGTGA. The V end was cut by 5 bases, the J end by 3 bases, with 9 bases between. In DNA, the CDR3 is TGTGCCAGCAGCCTCGTATTAACAGATACGCAGTATTTT. It translates to CASSLVLTDTQYF.

Only a few counts were recorded for this clone. This sequence joins TRBV9 and TRBJ1-4; weak D call: TRBD1 (5 bases). The CDR3 spans 15 residues. Per germline, CDR1 SGDLS and CDR2 YYNGEE. The germline V and J ends were trimmed by 3 bases and 2 bases, with 11 bases remaining between them. CDR3 bases: TGTGCCAGCAGCGCTCAGGGTGCGACTAATGAAAAACTGTTTTTT. It is translated as CASSAQGATNEKLFF.

This clone was counted only a few times. The chain employs TRBV10-3 and TRBJ2-7; TRBD1 matches 7 bases. The CDR3 is made up of 12 amino acids. Germline loops: CDR1 ENHRY, CDR2 SYGVKD. V was clipped by 6 bases and J by 6 bases; unmatched bases: 5. Here the CDR3 reads CAIRDTGVEQYF. CDR3 bases: TGTGCCATCAGAGACACAGGGGTCGAGCAGTACTTC.

V usage is TRBV28 and J usage is TRBJ2-7; 10 nucleotides line up with TRBD1. CDR3 length: 15 amino acids. Germline assignment: CDR1 MDHEN and CDR2 SYDVKM. Unmatched junction bases numbered 14, after V lost 8 bases and J lost 7 bases. The CDR3 sequence is CASSGAGQGLGEQYF. The CDR3 nucleotides are TGTGCCAGCTCGGGAGCGGGACAGGGGCTGGGAGAGCAGTACTTC.

J is TRBJ2-7 and V is TRBV19, with 8 bases aligning to TRBD2. The J segment lost 0 bases and the V segment lost 5 bases, leaving 6 bases of the junction unmatched. Per germline, CDR1 LNHDA and CDR2 SQIVND (reference sequence). The CDR3 has 15 amino acids. The CDR3 nucleotides are TGTGCCAGTAGTGCCACCGGGACTAGCTCCTACGAGCAGTACTTC. Its translation is CASSATGTSSYEQYF.

This clone was recorded a few times. CDR3 sequence: CSVEVGGQGIYEQYF. The CDR3 DNA sequence: TGCAGCGTTGAAGTGGGCGGACAGGGGATCTACGAGCAGTACTTC. The chain employs TRBV29-1 and TRBJ2-7; the match to TRBD1 covers 9 bases. From germline, CDR1 is SQVTM and CDR2 ANQGSEA. Unmatched junction bases numbered 7, after V lost 1 base and J lost 3 bases. The CDR3 consists of 15 residues.

This clone appeared a few times. The chain couples TRBV7-2 to TRBJ2-3; maybe TRBD1 (5 bases). The germline V gene has CDR1 SGHTA and CDR2 FQGNSA. This CDR3 contains 16 residues. V was cut by 6 bases and J by 0 bases, with 16 bases left in between. CDR3 DNA: TGTGCCAGCAGTAGGGGTCTACAGATGAGCACAGATACGCAGTATTTT. Its protein product is CASSRGLQMSTDTQYF. Full variable domain (remainder filled in from reference TRBV7-2 and TRBJ2-3): GAGVSQSPSNKVTEKGKDVELRCDPISGHTALYWYRQSLGQGLEFLIYFQGNSAPDKSGLPSDRFSAERTGGSVSTLTIQRTQQEDSAVYLCASSRGLQMSTDTQYFGPGTRLTVL.

This clone was found a few times. The chain combines TRBV18 with TRBJ1-1; D gene ambiguous. The germline V gene has CDR1 KGHSH and CDR2 LQKENI. V was trimmed by 4 bases and J by 5 bases, leaving 14 bases between them. The CDR3 totals 14 residues. CDR3 sequence reads: CASSHRESGTEAFF. The CDR3 coding sequence is TGTGCCAGCTCACACCGGGAGTCGGGAACTGAAGCTTTCTTT.

This clone was picked up a small number of times. This sequence joins TRBV4-3 and TRBJ2-2; no clear D. In germline, CDR1 is LGHNA, CDR2 YSLEER. V was cut by 0 bases and J by 4 bases, with 15 bases left in between. The CDR3 is 17 residues long. DNA for the CDR3: TGCGCCAGCAGCCAAGATCGTCTGAGTGCGGTCACCGGGGAGCTGTTTTTT. As protein: CASSQDRLSAVTGELFF.

The chain combines TRBV19 with TRBJ2-3, with D possibly matching TRBD1 (5 bases). The V end lost 6 bases, the J end lost 0 bases, and 7 bases lay between the germline ends. The CDR3 extends over 13 amino acids. Per germline, CDR1 LNHDA and CDR2 SQIVND (reference sequence). CDR3 region: CASRAGSTDTQYF. CDR3 nucleotide sequence: TGTGCCAGTAGGGCAGGGAGCACAGATACGCAGTATTTT.

V and J are TRBV4-1 and TRBJ1-1, with D possibly being TRBD1 (6 bases). Deletions cut 3 bases from V and 3 bases from J, with 14 bases between. The germline V gene encodes CDR1 MGHRA and CDR2 YSYEKL. There are 15 residues in the CDR3. The CDR3: CASSQADRMYTEAFF. CDR3 in DNA: TGCGCCAGCAGCCAGGCTGACAGGATGTACACTGAAGCTTTCTTT.

The chain is built from TRBV6-5 and TRBJ2-1, with 9 positions matching TRBD2. CDR1 and CDR2 from the germline V gene are MNHEY and SVGAGI. The CDR3 covers 14 residues. The junction had 6 bases not matched to a gene; V was cut back by 0 bases and J by 12 bases. The CDR3 loop reads CASSYSTAGGPQFF. DNA for the CDR3: TGTGCCAGCAGTTACTCGACTGCGGGGGGGCCGCAGTTCTTC.

The chain combines TRBV7-8 with TRBJ2-7, with D maybe TRBD2 (7 bases). CDR1 SGHVS and CDR2 FQNEAQ come from the germline V gene. Deletions cut 7 bases from V and 4 bases from J, with 14 bases between. This CDR3 region has 13 residues. CDR3 region: CASTYRGGYEQYF. CDR3 DNA sequence: TGTGCCAGCACCTATAGGGGGGGTTACGAGCAGTACTTC.